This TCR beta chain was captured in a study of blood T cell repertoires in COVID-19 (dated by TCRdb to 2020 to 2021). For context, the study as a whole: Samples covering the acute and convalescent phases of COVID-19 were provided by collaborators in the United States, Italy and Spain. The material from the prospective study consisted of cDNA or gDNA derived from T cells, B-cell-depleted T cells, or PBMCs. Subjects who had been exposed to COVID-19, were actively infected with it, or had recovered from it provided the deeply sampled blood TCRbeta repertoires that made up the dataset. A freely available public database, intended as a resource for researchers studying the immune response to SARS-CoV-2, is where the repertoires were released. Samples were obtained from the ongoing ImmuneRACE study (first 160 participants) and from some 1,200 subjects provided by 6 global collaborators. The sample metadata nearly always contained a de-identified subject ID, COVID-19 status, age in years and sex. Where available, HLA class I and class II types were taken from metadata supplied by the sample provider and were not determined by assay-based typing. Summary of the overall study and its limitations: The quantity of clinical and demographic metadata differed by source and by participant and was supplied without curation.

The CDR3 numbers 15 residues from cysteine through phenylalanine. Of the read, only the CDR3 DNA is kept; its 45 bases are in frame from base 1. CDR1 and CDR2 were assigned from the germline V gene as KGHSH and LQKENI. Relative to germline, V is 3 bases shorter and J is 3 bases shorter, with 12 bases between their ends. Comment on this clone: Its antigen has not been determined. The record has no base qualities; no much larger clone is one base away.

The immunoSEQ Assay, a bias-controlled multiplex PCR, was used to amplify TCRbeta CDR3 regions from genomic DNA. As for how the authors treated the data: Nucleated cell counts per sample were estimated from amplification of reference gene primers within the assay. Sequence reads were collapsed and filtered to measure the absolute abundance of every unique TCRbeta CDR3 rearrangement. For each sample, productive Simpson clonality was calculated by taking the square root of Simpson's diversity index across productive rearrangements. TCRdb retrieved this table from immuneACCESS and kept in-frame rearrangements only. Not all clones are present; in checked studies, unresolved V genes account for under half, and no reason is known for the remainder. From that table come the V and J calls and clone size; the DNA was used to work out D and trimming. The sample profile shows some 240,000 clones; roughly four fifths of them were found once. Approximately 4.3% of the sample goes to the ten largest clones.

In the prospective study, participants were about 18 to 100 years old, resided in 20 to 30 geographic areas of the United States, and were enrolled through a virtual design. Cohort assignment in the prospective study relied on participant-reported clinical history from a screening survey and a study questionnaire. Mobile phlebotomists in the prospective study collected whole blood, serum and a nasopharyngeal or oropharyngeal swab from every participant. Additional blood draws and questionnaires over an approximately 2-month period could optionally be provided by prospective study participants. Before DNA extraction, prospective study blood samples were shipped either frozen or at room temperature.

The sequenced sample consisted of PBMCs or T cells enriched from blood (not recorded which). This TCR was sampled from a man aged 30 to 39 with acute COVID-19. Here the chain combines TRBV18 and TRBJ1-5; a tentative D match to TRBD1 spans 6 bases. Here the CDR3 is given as CASSPRRGDNQPQHF. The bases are TGTGCCAGCTCACCCCGCAGGGGAGACAATCAGCCCCAGCATTTT.